The next 18 T cell receptor beta chains were all read from a single sample in a study of T cells in Graves' hyperthyroidism and ophthalmopathy. TCR beta CDR3 region amplification was performed from RNA transcripts. HTBI primers were the set used in a first-round RT-PCR of the TCR CDR3. MiXCR was run by TCRdb on the multiplex PCR reads, yielding one entry per CDR3 protein. In the table there are more than 500,000 distinct CDR3 sequences, under 20% of which are singletons. Material for sequencing was blood. Source of these receptors: a woman aged 30 to 39 with Graves' hyperthyroidism.

At least ten counts were recorded for this clonotype. The chain recombines TRBV2 with TRBJ1-2; D is unclear. CDR1 and CDR2 (germline): SNHLY, FYNNEI. There are 15 residues in the CDR3. Trimming took 2 bases from V and 4 from J, leaving 14 bases between them. The CDR3 DNA reads as TGTGCCAGCAGTGAAATCGTCAGCCGGTTCTATGGCTACACCTTC. Its translation is CASSEIVSRFYGYTF.

A note on this clonotype: A read error is possible here, since a much larger clone lies one base away. The V gene is TRBV29-1, the J gene TRBJ2-7; 8 bases are a match to TRBD1. The CDR3 runs to 12 residues. After removal of 6 bases from V and 6 bases from J, the junction contained 7 bases not matched to a gene. Per germline, CDR1 SQVTM and CDR2 ANQGSEA. The CDR3 DNA reads TGCAGCGTCCTGGGACAGGCTTGCGAGCAGTACTTC. It specifies CSVLGQACEQYF.

The V and J genes are TRBV15 and TRBJ2-7; maybe TRBD2 (5 bases). The V end was cut by 1 base, the J end by 4 bases, with 8 bases between. The CDR3 contains 13 residues. Germline-derived CDR1 and CDR2 are LNHNV and YYDKDF (reference sequence). The CDR3 nucleotides are TGTGCCACCAGCAGAGTACTAGGGTACGAGCAGTACTTC. It codes for CATSRVLGYEQYF.

This clonotype appeared many times. J is TRBJ1-4 and V is TRBV2, with TRBD1 as a possible D gene (6 bases). The V gene lost 6 bases and the J gene lost 7 bases, with 15 bases spanning the gap. CDR3 length equals 14 residues. The germline V gene has CDR1 SNHLY and CDR2 FYNNEI. CDR3 in DNA: TGTGCCAGCAGGATCAGGGGTATTGGTGAAAAACTGTTTTTT. Protein sequence: CASRIRGIGEKLFF.

V is TRBV20-1 and J is TRBJ1-1, with 9 bases that match TRBD1. V shed 5 bases and J 1 base; nucleotides not matched to a gene: 2. This CDR3 spans 13 amino acids. Germline V gene lookup returns CDR1 DFQATT and CDR2 SNEGSKA (reference sequence). CDR3 amino acids: CSAWTGENTEAFF. The CDR3 coding sequence is TGCAGTGCTTGGACAGGGGAGAACACTGAAGCTTTCTTT.

The gene calls are TRBV20-1 and TRBJ1-4; perhaps TRBD1 as D (6 bases). V dropped 5 bases and J dropped 8 bases, with 18 bases sitting between them. Looked up from germline, CDR1 is DFQATT and CDR2 is SNEGSKA (reference sequence). The CDR3 has 14 residues. DNA for the CDR3: TGCAGTGCTTACCCAGGGGCTCGGCGGGAAAAACTGTTTTTT. Amino acid sequence: CSAYPGARREKLFF.

This clonotype occurred many times. The chain couples TRBV20-1 to TRBJ2-7, with D possibly being TRBD1 or TRBD2 (6 bases each). The CDR3 runs to 18 residues. Germline V gene sequence: CDR1 DFQATT, CDR2 SNEGSKA (reference sequence). V gave up 0 bases and J gave up 0 bases, with 21 bases separating them. The CDR3 is CSARDWLKGGTNSYEQYF. Written as DNA, the CDR3 is TGCAGTGCTAGAGATTGGCTGAAGGGCGGGACAAACTCCTACGAGCAGTACTTC.

In its sample, this clonotype was seen a few times. V is TRBV20-1 and J is TRBJ2-1; D is possibly TRBD1 (5 bases). Germline V CDR1 and CDR2: DFQATT, SNEGSKA (reference sequence). Trimming removed 2 bases from V and 8 bases from J, with 10 bases in between. CDR3 length equals 12 residues. CDR3 sequence reads: CSARREGDEQFF. In DNA form, the CDR3 reads TGCAGTGCTAGAAGGGAAGGGGATGAGCAGTTCTTC.

The chain carries TRBV6-1 and TRBJ1-1; D gene ambiguous. V was pared by 8 bases and J by 2 bases, with 12 bases between. This CDR3 is 13 amino acids long. Germline V CDR1 and CDR2: MNHNS, SASEGT. CDR3: CASSIGDNTEAFF. The CDR3 DNA reads TGTGCCAGCTCCATCGGGGATAACACTGAAGCTTTCTTT.

This clonotype has ten or more counts. The V gene is TRBV19, the J gene TRBJ1-5; possible D gene TRBD1, 6 bases. Per germline, CDR1 LNHDA and CDR2 SQIVND (reference sequence). The CDR3 extends over 15 amino acids. The V and J ends lost 3 bases and 6 bases respectively, with 15 bases between them. This CDR3 is CASSIGGASGQPQHF. CDR3 DNA: TGTGCCAGTAGTATTGGGGGGGCGAGCGGTCAGCCCCAGCATTTT. Full variable domain (remainder filled in from reference TRBV19 and TRBJ1-5): DGGITQSPKYLFRKEGQNVTLSCEQNLNHDAMYWYRQDPGQGLRLIYYSQIVNDFQKGDIAEGYSVSREKKESFPLTVTSAQKNPTAFYLCASSIGGASGQPQHFGDGTRLSIL.

This clonotype occurred many times. CDR3 DNA: TGTGCCAGCAGTTCACCCCCTGGCAGGGAGGGTAACTATGGCTACACCTTC. Translation gives CASSSPPGREGNYGYTF. V is TRBV28 and J is TRBJ1-2; a possible D gene is TRBD1 (5 bases). V lost 4 bases and J 1 base, leaving 19 bases between the germline ends. This CDR3 region has 17 residues. Germline lookup yields CDR1 MDHEN and CDR2 SYDVKM.

This clonotype occurred a few times. The chain links TRBV6-2 or TRBV6-3 to TRBJ2-6; D gene uncertain. Between the trimmed V and J ends, which lost 7 bases and 2 bases, there was a span of 12 bases. The CDR3 sequence is 15 residues long. CDR1 is MNHEY, CDR2 SVGEGT, per germline. CDR3 sequence (DNA): TGTGCCAGCACTCGATTAGCCGCTGGGGCCAACGTCCTGACTTTC. This translates into CASTRLAAGANVLTF.

This clonotype has ten or more counts. The CDR3 nucleotides are TGTGCCAGCAGCGATGACGTGTTCACAGATACGCAGTATTTT. It is translated as CASSDDVFTDTQYF. The rearrangement joins TRBV3-1 to TRBJ2-3; no firm D call. This CDR3 region has 14 residues. Germline V CDR1 and CDR2: LGHDT, YNNKEL (reference sequence). Trimming removed 5 bases from V and 2 bases from J, with 11 bases in between.

This clonotype was seen a handful of times. This chain connects TRBV30 to TRBJ2-3; a possible D gene is TRBD2 (7 bases). This CDR3 comprises 13 residues. CDR1 and CDR2 from the germline V gene are GTSNPN and SVGIG (reference sequence). V was pared by 2 bases and J by 5 bases, with 11 bases between. The CDR3 loop is CAWSLGGGDTQYF. The CDR3 DNA follows: TGTGCCTGGAGTTTGGGAGGGGGAGATACGCAGTATTTT.

This clonotype was recorded many times. V usage is TRBV3-1 and J usage is TRBJ2-1; TRBD1 matches at 8 bases. J lost 4 bases, V lost 0 bases, and 5 bases had no gene match. From germline, CDR1 is LGHDT and CDR2 YNNKEL (reference sequence). The CDR3 has 16 amino acids. DNA for the CDR3: TGTGCCAGCAGCCAAGATAGGACAGGGCTATACAATGAGCAGTTCTTC. It yields the protein CASSQDRTGLYNEQFF.

This clonotype was seen at least ten times. The V gene is TRBV12-3 or TRBV12-4, the J gene TRBJ1-1, with D unclear. V shed 5 bases and J shed 0 bases, with 16 bases lying between them. The CDR3 contains 16 residues. For the CDR3, the DNA is TGTGCCAGCAGTCTTCTACCGGACGGAGTGAACACTGAAGCTTTCTTT. Translation: CASSLLPDGVNTEAFF.

This clonotype has ten or more counts. In DNA, the CDR3 is TGCAGTGCTAGAGTCCCGGGACTTGGCACAGATACGCAGTATTTT. Translating gives CSARVPGLGTDTQYF. The J gene is TRBJ2-3, the V gene TRBV20-1; tentative D call: TRBD2 (6 bases). This CDR3 has 15 residues. Trimming took off 1 base at V and 1 base at J, with 12 bases between the two ends. Per germline, CDR1 DFQATT and CDR2 SNEGSKA (reference sequence).

A few counts support this clonotype. The CDR3 sequence is CASSKLQGSYGYTF. For the CDR3, the DNA is TGCGCCAGCAGCAAACTGCAGGGAAGCTATGGCTACACCTTC. The chain links TRBV5-1 to TRBJ1-2; weak D call: TRBD1 (5 bases). The CDR3 totals 14 residues. Germline lookup yields CDR1 SGHRS and CDR2 YFSETQ. Trimming stripped 4 bases from V and 4 bases from J, with 14 bases between.